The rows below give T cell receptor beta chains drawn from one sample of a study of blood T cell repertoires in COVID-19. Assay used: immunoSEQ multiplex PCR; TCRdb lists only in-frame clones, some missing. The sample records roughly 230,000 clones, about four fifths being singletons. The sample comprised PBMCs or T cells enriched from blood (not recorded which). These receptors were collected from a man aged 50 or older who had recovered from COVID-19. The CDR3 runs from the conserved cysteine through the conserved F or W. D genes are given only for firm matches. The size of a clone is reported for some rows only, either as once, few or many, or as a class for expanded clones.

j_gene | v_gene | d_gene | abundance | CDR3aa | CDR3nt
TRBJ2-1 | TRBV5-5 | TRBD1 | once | CASSTRQGTTDDGEQFF | TGTGCCAGCAGCACCCGACAGGGTACCACCGACGATGGTGAGCAGTTCTTC
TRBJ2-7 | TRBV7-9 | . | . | CATSGLGSYEQYF | TGTGCCACATCCGGACTGGGCTCCTACGAGCAGTACTTC
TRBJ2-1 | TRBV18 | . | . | CASSPPMGSNNEQFF | TGTGCCAGCTCACCCCCCATGGGGAGCAACAATGAGCAGTTCTTC
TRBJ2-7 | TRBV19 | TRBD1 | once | CASSIDRGPLYEQYF | TGTGCCAGTAGTATTGACAGGGGACCCCTCTACGAGCAGTACTTC
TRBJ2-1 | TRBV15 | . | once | CATSRERNNEQFF | TGTGCCACCAGCAGAGAGAGGAACAATGAGCAGTTCTTC
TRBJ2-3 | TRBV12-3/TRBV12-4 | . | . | CASSFLADTQYF | TGTGCCAGCAGCTTTCTAGCAGATACGCAGTATTTT
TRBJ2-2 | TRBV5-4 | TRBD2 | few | CASSSGLADTGELFF | TGTGCCAGCAGCTCAGGACTAGCGGACACCGGGGAGCTGTTTTTT
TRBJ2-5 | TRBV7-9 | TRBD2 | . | CASSPIGTRGGLYQETQYF | TGTGCCAGCAGCCCTATCGGGACTAGAGGGGGACTTTACCAAGAGACCCAGTACTTC
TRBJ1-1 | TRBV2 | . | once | CASDRLNTEAFF | TGTGCCAGCGACAGACTGAACACTGAAGCTTTCTTT
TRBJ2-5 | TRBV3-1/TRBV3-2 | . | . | CASSQDPPGARLSTETQYF | TGTGCCAGCAGCCAAGATCCACCAGGGGCGAGACTATCCACCGAGACCCAGTACTTC
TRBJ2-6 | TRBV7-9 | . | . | CASSPEGTGANVLTF | TGTGCCAGCAGCCCAGAGGGCACTGGGGCCAACGTCCTGACTTTC
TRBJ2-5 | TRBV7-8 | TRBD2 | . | CASSLVPWTSGNQETQYF | TGTGCCAGCAGCTTAGTTCCCTGGACTAGCGGAAATCAAGAGACCCAGTACTTC
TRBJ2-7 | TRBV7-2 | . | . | CASSTGLFYEQYF | TGTGCCAGCAGCACGGGACTCTTCTACGAGCAGTACTTC
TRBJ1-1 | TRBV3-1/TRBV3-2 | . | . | CASSQSLMNTEAFF | TGTGCCAGCAGCCAGAGTCTCATGAACACTGAAGCTTTCTTT
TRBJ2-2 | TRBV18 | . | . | CASSPAWRRTGQTGELFF | TGTGCCAGCTCACCGGCATGGAGGAGGACCGGCCAGACCGGGGAGCTGTTTTTT
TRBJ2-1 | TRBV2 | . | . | CASGLHNEQFF | TGTGCCAGCGGTCTACACAATGAGCAGTTCTTC
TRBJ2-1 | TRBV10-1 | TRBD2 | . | CASRDGTSGLLGGDEQFF | TGCGCCAGCAGAGATGGGACTAGCGGGCTCTTGGGGGGCGATGAGCAGTTCTTC
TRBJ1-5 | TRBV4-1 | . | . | CASSQERGNQPQHF | TGCGCCAGCAGCCAAGAGAGGGGGAATCAGCCCCAGCATTTT
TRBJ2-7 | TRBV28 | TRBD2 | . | CASSRRTSGYSYEQYF | TGTGCCAGCAGTAGACGGACTAGCGGGTACTCCTACGAGCAGTACTTC
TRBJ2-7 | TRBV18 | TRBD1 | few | CASSPGGQESYEQYF | TGTGCCAGCTCACCAGGGGGACAGGAGTCCTACGAGCAGTACTTC
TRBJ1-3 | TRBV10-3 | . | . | CAIGEKGDYSGNTIYF | TGTGCCATCGGCGAAAAAGGGGACTACTCTGGAAACACCATATATTTT
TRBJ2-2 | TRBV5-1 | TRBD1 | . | CASSLQGTGELFF | TGCGCCAGCAGCTTACAGGGGACCGGGGAGCTGTTTTTT
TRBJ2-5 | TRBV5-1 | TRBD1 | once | CASSLGDRFGETQYF | TGCGCCAGCAGCTTGGGGGACAGGTTTGGAGAGACCCAGTACTTC
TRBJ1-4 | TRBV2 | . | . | CASSVAGAGVNEKLFF | TGTGCCAGCAGTGTGGCGGGGGCAGGGGTTAATGAAAAACTGTTTTTT
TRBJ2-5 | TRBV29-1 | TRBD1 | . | CSARQGEETQYF | TGCAGCGCCCGACAGGGGGAAGAGACCCAGTACTTC
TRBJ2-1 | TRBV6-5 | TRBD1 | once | CASSLQGIPYNEQFF | TGTGCCAGCAGTTTACAGGGGATCCCCTACAATGAGCAGTTCTTC
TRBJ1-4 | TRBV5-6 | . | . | CASSATGIWDNEKLFF | TGTGCCAGCAGCGCAACAGGGATTTGGGATAATGAAAAACTGTTTTTT
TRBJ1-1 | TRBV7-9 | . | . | CASSLAAGQSLEAFF | TGTGCCAGCAGCTTAGCGGCGGGGCAGAGCCTTGAAGCTTTCTTT
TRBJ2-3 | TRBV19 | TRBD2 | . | CASSNRGLAGGGTDTQYF | TGTGCCAGTAGTAATCGGGGACTAGCGGGAGGAGGCACAGATACGCAGTATTTT
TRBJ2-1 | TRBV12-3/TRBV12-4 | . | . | CASTYFGNEQFF | TGTGCCAGCACCTACTTTGGCAATGAGCAGTTCTTC
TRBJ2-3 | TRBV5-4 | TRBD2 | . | CASSFQRGAGADTQYF | TGTGCCAGCAGCTTTCAGCGGGGGGCGGGCGCAGATACGCAGTATTTT
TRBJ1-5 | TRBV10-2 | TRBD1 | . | CASRGGQGGQPQHF | TGCGCCAGCAGGGGGGGCCAGGGGGGTCAGCCCCAGCATTTT
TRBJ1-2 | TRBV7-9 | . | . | CASSLARQVSYGYTF | TGTGCCAGCAGCTTGGCGAGACAGGTATCCTATGGCTACACCTTC
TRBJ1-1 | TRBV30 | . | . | CAWKGRDTEAFF | TGTGCCTGGAAAGGTCGGGACACTGAAGCTTTCTTT
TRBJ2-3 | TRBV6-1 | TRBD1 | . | CASSEGTGRTDTQYF | TGTGCCAGCAGTGAGGGGACAGGGAGGACAGATACGCAGTATTTT
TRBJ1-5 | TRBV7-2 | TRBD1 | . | CASSSNRGQPQHF | TGTGCCAGCAGTTCGAACAGGGGTCAGCCCCAGCATTTT
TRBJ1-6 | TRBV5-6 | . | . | CASSFIRGNSPLHF | TGTGCCAGCAGCTTTATTAGGGGTAATTCACCCCTCCACTTT
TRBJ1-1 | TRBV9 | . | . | CASSAGGFGTEAFF | TGTGCCAGCAGCGCCGGGGGGTTTGGGACTGAAGCTTTCTTT
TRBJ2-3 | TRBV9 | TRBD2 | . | CASSVLAGGSPDTQYF | TGTGCCAGCAGCGTATTGGCGGGAGGCTCCCCAGATACGCAGTATTTT
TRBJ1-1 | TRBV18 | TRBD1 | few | CASSPQTGGNTEAFF | TGTGCCAGCTCACCACAGACAGGGGGGAACACTGAAGCTTTCTTT
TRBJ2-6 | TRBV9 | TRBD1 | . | CASSGRLGQPNSGANVLTF | TGTGCCAGCAGCGGCCGCTTGGGACAGCCGAACTCTGGGGCCAACGTCCTGACTTTC
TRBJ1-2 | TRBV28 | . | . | CASRGSAGDYGYTF | TGTGCCAGCAGGGGGTCTGCAGGGGACTATGGCTACACCTTC
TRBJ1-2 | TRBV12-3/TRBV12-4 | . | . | CASGVQGKYGYTF | TGTGCCAGCGGAGTCCAGGGGAAATATGGCTACACCTTC
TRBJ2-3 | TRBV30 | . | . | CAWTDGPVVSTDTQYF | TGTGCCTGGACGGATGGGCCAGTAGTTAGCACAGATACGCAGTATTTT
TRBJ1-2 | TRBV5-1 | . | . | CASSLAGQRRNYGYTF | TGCGCCAGCAGCTTGGCAGGGCAGCGACGCAACTATGGCTACACCTTC
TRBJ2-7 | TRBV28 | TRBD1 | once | CASSSGGLGNEQYF | TGTGCCAGCAGTTCAGGGGGCCTTGGTAACGAGCAGTACTTC
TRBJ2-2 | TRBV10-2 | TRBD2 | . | CASRVPGLAEIANTGELFF | TGCGCCAGCAGGGTTCCGGGACTAGCGGAAATCGCGAACACCGGGGAGCTGTTTTTT
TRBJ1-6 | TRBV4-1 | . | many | CASSPLPRGNSPLHF | TGCGCCAGCAGCCCCCTCCCAAGGGGGAATTCACCCCTCCACTTT
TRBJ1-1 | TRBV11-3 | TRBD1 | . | CASSLGRTGLRTEAFF | TGTGCCAGCAGCTTAGGCAGGACAGGATTACGCACTGAAGCTTTCTTT
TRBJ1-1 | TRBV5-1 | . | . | CASWEGTGTEAFF | TGCGCCAGCTGGGAGGGGACTGGCACTGAAGCTTTCTTT
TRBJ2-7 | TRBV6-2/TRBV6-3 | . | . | CASSYSIGSPGYEQYF | TGTGCCAGCAGTTACTCGATCGGCAGCCCGGGGTACGAGCAGTACTTC
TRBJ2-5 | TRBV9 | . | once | CASSIGIGHPQETQYF | TGTGCCAGCAGCATAGGGATTGGACACCCTCAGGAGACCCAGTACTTC
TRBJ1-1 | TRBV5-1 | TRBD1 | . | CASSYGTVPPGTEAFF | TGCGCCAGCAGCTACGGGACAGTTCCCCCAGGCACTGAAGCTTTCTTT
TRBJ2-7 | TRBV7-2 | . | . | CASSFKTAGREQYF | TGTGCCAGCAGCTTCAAGACGGCGGGGCGCGAGCAGTACTTC
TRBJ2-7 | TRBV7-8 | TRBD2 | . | CASSRASGGNYEQYF | TGTGCCAGCAGCCGAGCTAGCGGGGGTAACTACGAGCAGTACTTC
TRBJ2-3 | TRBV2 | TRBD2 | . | CASSDPSGGTDTQYF | TGTGCCAGCAGTGACCCCAGCGGGGGCACAGATACGCAGTATTTT